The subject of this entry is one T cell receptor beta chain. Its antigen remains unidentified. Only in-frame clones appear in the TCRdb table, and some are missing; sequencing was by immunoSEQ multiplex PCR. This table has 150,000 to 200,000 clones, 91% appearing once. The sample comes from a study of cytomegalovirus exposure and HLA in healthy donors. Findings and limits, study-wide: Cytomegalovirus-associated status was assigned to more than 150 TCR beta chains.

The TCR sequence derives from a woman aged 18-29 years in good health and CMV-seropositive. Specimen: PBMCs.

CDR3 region: CASRDGRYSGANVLTF. In DNA form, the CDR3 reads TGTGCCAGCAGGGACGGGAGATACTCTGGGGCCAACGTCCTGACTTTC. The chain links TRBV13 to TRBJ2-6, with D perhaps matching TRBD2 (6 bases). The germline V gene encodes CDR1 PRHDT and CDR2 FYEKMQ (reference sequence). CDR3 length equals 16 residues. Trimming took 6 bases from V and 0 from J, leaving 12 bases between them.